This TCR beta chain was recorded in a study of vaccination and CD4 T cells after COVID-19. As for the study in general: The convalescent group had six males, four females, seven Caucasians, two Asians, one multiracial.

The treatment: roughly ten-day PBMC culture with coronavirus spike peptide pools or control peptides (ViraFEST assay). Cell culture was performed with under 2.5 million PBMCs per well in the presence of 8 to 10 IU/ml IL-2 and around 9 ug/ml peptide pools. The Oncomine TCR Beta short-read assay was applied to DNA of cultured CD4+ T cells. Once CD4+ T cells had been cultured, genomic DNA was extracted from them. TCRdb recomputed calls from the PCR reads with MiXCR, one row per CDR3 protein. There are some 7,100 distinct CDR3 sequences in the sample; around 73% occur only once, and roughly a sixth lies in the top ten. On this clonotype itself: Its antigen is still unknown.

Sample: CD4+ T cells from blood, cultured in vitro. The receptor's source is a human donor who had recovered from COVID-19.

The CDR3 coding sequence is TGTGCCAGCAGCGTCTCCTCTGGAAACACCATATATTTT. Its protein product is CASSVSSGNTIYF. The genes are TRBV7-9 and TRBJ1-3; D remains unclear. CDR3 length: 13 residues. Trimming shortened V by 5 bases and J by 0 bases, and 5 bases separated the two germline ends. The germline V gene encodes CDR1 SEHNR and CDR2 FQNEAQ (reference sequence).